This is a list of T cell receptor beta chains from one sample in a study of yellow fever vaccine responses in identical twins. TCRdb called the RT-PCR reads again in MiXCR, with one record for every CDR3 protein. The table includes approximately 32,000 distinct CDR3 sequences, almost 60% detected once. Sequenced material: T cells from blood (PBMCs), unsorted or a sorted subset (not recorded which), taken before or after yellow fever vaccination (not recorded which). Receptors were obtained from a woman under 30 who received the yellow fever vaccine. CDR3s include the opening cysteine and the closing phenylalanine or tryptophan. The order of the fields is J gene, V gene, clone size, D gene, CDR3 protein, CDR3 DNA. D genes are given only for firm matches. Not every row has a clone size; where given, it reads once, few, many or a size class.

TRBJ2-2 | TRBV2 | - | - | CATHSGTGELFF | TGTGCCACCCATAGCGGCACCGGGGAGCTGTTTTTT
TRBJ2-2 | TRBV9 | once | - | CASSITAGTNTGELFF | TGTGCCAGCAGCATAACAGCGGGCACGAACACCGGGGAGCTGTTTTTT
TRBJ1-2 | TRBV11-3 | - | TRBD1 | CASSQGQTYGYTF | TGTGCCAGCAGCCAGGGACAGACCTATGGCTACACCTTC
TRBJ1-5 | TRBV6-1 | few | TRBD1 | CASRKQGSNQPQHF | TGTGCCAGCAGAAAACAGGGGAGCAATCAGCCCCAGCATTTT
TRBJ2-7 | TRBV12-3/TRBV12-4 | - | - | CASSLASWSRYEQYF | TGTGCCAGCAGTTTAGCTAGCTGGAGTCGATACGAGCAGTACTTC
TRBJ1-2 | TRBV19 | - | - | CASSIDRVRANYGYTF | TGTGCCAGTAGTATAGATCGTGTCAGAGCTAACTATGGCTACACCTTC
TRBJ2-5 | TRBV5-1 | - | - | CASSVQDGRETQYF | TGCGCCAGCAGCGTTCAGGATGGGCGAGAGACCCAGTACTTC
TRBJ2-3 | TRBV11-2 | - | TRBD2 | CASSFLGSASGSDTQYF | TGTGCCAGCAGCTTCCTCGGCAGTGCTAGCGGGTCAGATACGCAGTATTTT
TRBJ1-2 | TRBV10-3 | - | TRBD1 | CAISLGQGVNYGYTF | TGTGCCATCAGCCTCGGACAGGGGGTTAACTATGGCTACACCTTC
TRBJ2-1 | TRBV7-3 | - | TRBD2 | CASSLRTSGGADEQFF | TGTGCCAGCAGCTTAAGAACTAGCGGGGGGGCCGATGAGCAGTTCTTC
TRBJ2-2 | TRBV5-1 | few | - | CASSLRQNTGELFF | TGCGCCAGCAGCTTAAGGCAAAACACCGGGGAGCTGTTTTTT
TRBJ1-1 | TRBV6-5 | - | - | CASSYSGVNTEAFF | TGTGCCAGCAGTTACTCCGGGGTGAACACTGAAGCTTTCTTT
TRBJ2-7 | TRBV18 | - | - | CASSPPIWDEQYF | TGTGCCAGCTCACCACCGATTTGGGACGAGCAGTACTTC
TRBJ2-1 | TRBV7-7 | - | - | CASSLRSLGDEQFF | TGTGCCAGCAGCCTTAGGAGTTTGGGCGATGAGCAGTTCTTC
TRBJ2-2 | TRBV11-1 | - | - | CASSSPPPQMTGELFF | TGTGCCAGCAGCTCCCCCCCGCCACAGATGACCGGGGAGCTGTTTTTT
TRBJ1-1 | TRBV18 | - | - | CASSLGRVDGTEAFF | TGTGCCAGCTCTCTAGGGAGGGTGGATGGAACTGAAGCTTTCTTT
TRBJ1-1 | TRBV7-6 | once | TRBD1 | CASSLRGQLNTEAFF | TGTGCCAGCAGCTTAAGGGGACAGCTGAACACTGAAGCTTTCTTT
TRBJ2-5 | TRBV13 | - | - | CASGYGQLHQETQYF | TGTGCCAGCGGGTATGGGCAGCTTCACCAAGAGACCCAGTACTTC
TRBJ2-3 | TRBV11-3 | few | - | CASSLVDGSDTQYF | TGTGCCAGCAGCTTAGTTGATGGGTCAGATACGCAGTATTTT
TRBJ1-5 | TRBV4-2 | once | TRBD1 | CASSQPGTGPDQPQHF | TGTGCCAGCAGCCAACCCGGGACAGGGCCCGATCAGCCCCAGCATTTT
TRBJ2-5 | TRBV11-1 | - | TRBD2 | CASSPTTSGQETQYF | TGTGCCAGCAGCCCAACGACTAGCGGCCAAGAGACCCAGTACTTC
TRBJ2-1 | TRBV11-3 | few | TRBD1 | CASSPGTARYNEQFF | TGTGCCAGCAGCCCAGGGACAGCACGCTACAATGAGCAGTTCTTC
TRBJ2-1 | TRBV11-1 | - | - | CASSLGGRNEQFF | TGTGCCAGCAGCTTAGGTGGGCGAAATGAGCAGTTCTTC
TRBJ1-2 | TRBV5-4 | - | TRBD1 | CASSFFDRDNYGYTF | TGTGCCAGCAGCTTTTTTGACAGGGATAACTATGGCTACACCTTC
TRBJ2-7 | TRBV12-3/TRBV12-4 | - | - | CASSSRGDLYEQYF | TGTGCCAGCAGTTCAAGGGGAGATCTCTACGAGCAGTACTTC
TRBJ1-2 | TRBV7-9 | - | - | CASSFTGPRGYTF | TGTGCCAGCAGCTTCACGGGGCCCCGGGGCTACACCTTC
TRBJ2-5 | TRBV5-1 | - | - | CASSLVTTQETQYF | TGCGCCAGCAGCTTGGTTACGACCCAAGAGACCCAGTACTTC
TRBJ1-2 | TRBV5-1 | once | - | CASSKDTNYGYTF | TGCGCCAGCAGCAAGGACACTAACTATGGCTACACCTTC
TRBJ1-1 | TRBV10-3 | few | - | CAISESVGLEGPNTEAFF | TGTGCCATCAGTGAGTCGGTAGGACTCGAGGGACCAAACACTGAAGCTTTCTTT
TRBJ1-1 | TRBV4-2 | - | TRBD1 | CASSPTTGVDTEAFF | TGTGCCAGCAGCCCCACCACAGGGGTTGACACTGAAGCTTTCTTT
TRBJ2-1 | TRBV18 | - | TRBD2 | CASSSSGGHNEQFF | TGTGCCAGCTCAAGTAGCGGGGGGCACAATGAGCAGTTCTTC